The 10 T cell receptor beta chains given below trace back to one sample, sequenced in a study of persistence of HIV-infected CD4 T cells. This nonspecific control used anti-CD3/anti-CD28 bead stimulation of CD4+ T cells. Responding CD4+ T cells were sorted by upregulation of both CD40 ligand and CD69. These TCRs are of unknown antigen specificity. Sequencing used immunoSEQ version 4 in survey mode. The protocol was immunoSEQ multiplex PCR, while the TCRdb copy is restricted to in-frame clones and leaves out a portion. The repertoire holds under 45,000 clones, about 90% seen once, with around 0.92% in the top ten. Sequenced here: CD4+ T cells sorted from PBMCs after roughly 17-hour stimulation, sampled from a patient who received antiretroviral therapy. These TCRs come from an adult man with HIV who was CMV-seropositive.

The V and J genes are TRBV5-1 and TRBJ2-6; D is ambiguous. The length of the CDR3 is 15 residues. In germline, CDR1 is SGHRS, CDR2 YFSETQ. V gave up 0 bases and J gave up 0 bases, with 4 bases separating them. The CDR3 sequence is CASSLGNSGANVLTF. The DNA of the CDR3 is TGCGCCAGCAGCTTGGGAAACTCTGGGGCCAACGTCCTGACTTTC.

This clone was seen once. The chain links TRBV4-1 to TRBJ2-7; a possible D gene is TRBD1 (6 bases). The CDR3 runs 15 residues. CDR1 and CDR2 (germline): MGHRA, YSYEKL. The V end lost 0 bases, the J end lost 2 bases, and 11 bases lay between the germline ends. CDR3 in DNA: TGCGCCAGCAGCCAAGACGGCAGGGGCACCTACGAGCAGTACTTC. It codes for CASSQDGRGTYEQYF.

V usage is TRBV24-1 and J usage is TRBJ2-2; no clear D gene. The V end lost 3 bases, the J end lost 1 base, and 11 bases lay between the germline ends. CDR1 is KGHDR, CDR2 SFDVKD, per germline. The CDR3 is made up of 16 amino acids. The CDR3 is CATSDAQFMNTGELFF. The CDR3 nucleotides are TGTGCCACCAGTGATGCCCAGTTTATGAACACCGGGGAGCTGTTTTTT.

There are a few counts of this clone. This chain joins TRBV19 and TRBJ2-7; weak D call: TRBD2 (6 bases). The CDR3 is made up of 13 amino acids. Germline loops: CDR1 LNHDA, CDR2 SQIVND (reference sequence). Trimming stripped 4 bases from V and 3 bases from J, with 10 bases between. The CDR3 spells CASSKGLRYEQYF. In DNA, the CDR3 is TGTGCCAGTAGTAAGGGACTCCGCTACGAGCAGTACTTC.

This clone appeared a single time. The V gene is TRBV2, the J gene TRBJ1-1, with TRBD1 as a possible D gene (5 bases). V was clipped by 3 bases and J by 2 bases, with 7 bases between them. Germline lookup yields CDR1 SNHLY and CDR2 FYNNEI. CDR3 length: 13 amino acids. The CDR3 DNA reads as TGTGCCAGCAGTGATGACAGCAACACTGAAGCTTTCTTT. Encoded protein: CASSDDSNTEAFF.

This chain joins TRBV10-1 and TRBJ1-1; D may be TRBD1 (5 bases). CDR3 length equals 13 residues. CDR1 is WNHNN and CDR2 is SYGVQD in the germline V gene (reference sequence). V was clipped by 8 bases and J by 5 bases, with 15 bases between them. Written as DNA, the CDR3 is TGCGCCAGCGCCCGGGGACCGGGGACTGAAGCTTTCTTT. Translating gives CASARGPGTEAFF.

The CDR3: CASSLDRGYGTQYF. The CDR3 DNA sequence: TGTGCCAGCAGTCTCGACAGGGGATATGGGACCCAGTACTTC. This sequence joins TRBV28 and TRBJ2-5; 8 positions match TRBD1. The CDR3 is 14 amino acids. J lost 7 bases, V lost 5 bases, and 9 bases had no gene match. Germline V CDR1 and CDR2: MDHEN, SYDVKM.

The chain joins TRBV3-1 (or the pseudogene TRBV3-2) to TRBJ1-1; TRBD1 aligns across 7 bases. The trim removed 1 base at V and 7 bases at J, leaving 6 bases unmatched. Looked up from germline, CDR1 is LGHDT and CDR2 is YNNKEL (reference sequence). The CDR3 extends over 14 amino acids. The CDR3 DNA sequence: TGTGCCAGCAGCCAAGGGCCAGGGGGTAATGAAGCTTTCTTT. Residues: CASSQGPGGNEAFF.

J is TRBJ2-3 and V is TRBV4-1; possibly TRBD1 or TRBD2 for D (5 bases each). Deletions cut 0 bases from V and 2 bases from J, with 6 bases between. The CDR3 spans 14 residues. The germline V gene encodes CDR1 MGHRA and CDR2 YSYEKL. This CDR3 is CASSQDGTTDTQYF. As DNA, the CDR3 is TGCGCCAGCAGCCAAGACGGGACCACAGATACGCAGTATTTT.

This clone showed up just once. The chain is built from TRBV6-6 and TRBJ2-6; TRBD1 aligns across 7 bases. Germline V gives CDR1 MNHNY, CDR2 SVGAGI (reference sequence). CDR3 length equals 17 residues. The junction had 7 bases not matched to a gene; V was cut back by 5 bases and J by 0 bases. CDR3 coding DNA: TGTGCCAGCAGTCCGGACAGGACGAACTCTGGGGCCAACGTCCTGACTTTC. Translating it yields CASSPDRTNSGANVLTF.